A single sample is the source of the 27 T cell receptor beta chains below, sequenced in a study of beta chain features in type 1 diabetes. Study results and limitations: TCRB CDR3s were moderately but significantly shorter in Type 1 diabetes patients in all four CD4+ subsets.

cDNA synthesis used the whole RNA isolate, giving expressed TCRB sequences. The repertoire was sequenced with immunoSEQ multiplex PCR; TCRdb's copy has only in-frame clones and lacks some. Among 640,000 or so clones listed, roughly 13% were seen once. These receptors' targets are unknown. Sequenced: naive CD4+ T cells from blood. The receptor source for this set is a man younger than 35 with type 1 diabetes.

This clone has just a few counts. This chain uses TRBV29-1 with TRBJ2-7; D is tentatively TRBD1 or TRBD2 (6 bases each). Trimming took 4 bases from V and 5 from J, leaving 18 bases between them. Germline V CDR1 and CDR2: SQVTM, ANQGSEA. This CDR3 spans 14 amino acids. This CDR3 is CSVAIPRGRDEQYF. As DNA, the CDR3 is TGCAGCGTTGCCATCCCCCGGGGGCGGGACGAGCAGTACTTC.

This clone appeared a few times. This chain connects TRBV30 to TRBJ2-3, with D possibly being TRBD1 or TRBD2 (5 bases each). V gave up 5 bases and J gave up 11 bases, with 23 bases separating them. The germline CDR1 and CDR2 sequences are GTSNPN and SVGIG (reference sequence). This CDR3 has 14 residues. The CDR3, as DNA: TGTGCCTGGCTGTTACCCACCACCGGGGCCAAGCAGTATTTT. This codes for CAWLLPTTGAKQYF.

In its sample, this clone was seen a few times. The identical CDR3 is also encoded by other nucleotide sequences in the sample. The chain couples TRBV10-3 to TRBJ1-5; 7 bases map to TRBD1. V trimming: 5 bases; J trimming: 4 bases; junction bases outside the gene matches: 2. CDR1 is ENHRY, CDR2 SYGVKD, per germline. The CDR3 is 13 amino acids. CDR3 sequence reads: CAISSGGNQPQHF. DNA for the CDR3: TGTGCCATCAGTTCAGGGGGAAATCAGCCCCAGCATTTT.

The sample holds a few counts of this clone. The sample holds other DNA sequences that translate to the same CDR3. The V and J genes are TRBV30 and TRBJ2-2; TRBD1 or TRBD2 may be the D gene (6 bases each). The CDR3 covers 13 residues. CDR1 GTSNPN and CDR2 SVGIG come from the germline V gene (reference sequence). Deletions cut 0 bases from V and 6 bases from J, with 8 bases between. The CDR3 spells CAWSVRGAGELFF. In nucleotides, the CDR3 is TGTGCCTGGAGTGTGAGGGGGGCCGGGGAGCTGTTTTTT.

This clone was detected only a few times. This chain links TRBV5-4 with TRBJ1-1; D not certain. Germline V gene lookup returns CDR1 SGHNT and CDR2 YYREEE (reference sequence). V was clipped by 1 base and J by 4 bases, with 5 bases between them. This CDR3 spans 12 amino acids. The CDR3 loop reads CASSLRATEAFF. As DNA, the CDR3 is TGTGCCAGCAGCTTGAGGGCCACTGAAGCTTTCTTT.

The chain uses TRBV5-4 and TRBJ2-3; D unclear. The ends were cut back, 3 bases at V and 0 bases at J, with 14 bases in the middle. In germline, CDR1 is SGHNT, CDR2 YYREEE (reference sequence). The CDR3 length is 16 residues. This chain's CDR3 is CASSSEPSASTDTQYF. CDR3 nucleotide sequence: TGTGCCAGCAGCTCCGAACCGAGCGCTAGCACAGATACGCAGTATTTT.

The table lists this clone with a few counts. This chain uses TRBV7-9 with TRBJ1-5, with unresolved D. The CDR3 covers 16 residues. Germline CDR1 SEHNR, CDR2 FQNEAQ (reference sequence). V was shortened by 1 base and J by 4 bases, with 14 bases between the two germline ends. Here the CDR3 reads CASSLGSSIANQPQHF. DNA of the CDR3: TGTGCCAGCAGCTTAGGGAGCAGTATAGCAAATCAGCCCCAGCATTTT.

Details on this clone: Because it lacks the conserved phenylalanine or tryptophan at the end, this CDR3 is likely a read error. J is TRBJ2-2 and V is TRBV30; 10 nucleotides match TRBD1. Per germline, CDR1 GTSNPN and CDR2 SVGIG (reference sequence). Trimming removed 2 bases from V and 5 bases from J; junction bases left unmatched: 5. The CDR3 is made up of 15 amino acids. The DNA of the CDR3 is TGTGCCTGGAGTTCTGGACAGGGGGTAACCGGGGAGCTGTTTTCT. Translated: CAWSSGQGVTGELFS.

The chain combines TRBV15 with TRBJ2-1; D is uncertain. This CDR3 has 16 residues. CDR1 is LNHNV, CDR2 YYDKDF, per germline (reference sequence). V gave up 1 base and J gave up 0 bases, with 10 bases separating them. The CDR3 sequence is CATSRGVKGSYNEQFF. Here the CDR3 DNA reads TGTGCCACCAGCAGAGGAGTAAAGGGCTCCTACAATGAGCAGTTCTTC.

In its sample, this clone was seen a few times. CDR3 protein: CASSLASGTYEQYF. CDR3 sequence (DNA): TGTGCCAGCAGCTTAGCGTCCGGAACCTACGAGCAGTACTTC. The chain has TRBV7-2 and TRBJ2-7, with D uncertain. The V gene lost 0 bases and the J gene lost 2 bases, with 8 bases spanning the gap. CDR1 is SGHTA, CDR2 FQGNSA, per germline. CDR3 size: 14 residues.

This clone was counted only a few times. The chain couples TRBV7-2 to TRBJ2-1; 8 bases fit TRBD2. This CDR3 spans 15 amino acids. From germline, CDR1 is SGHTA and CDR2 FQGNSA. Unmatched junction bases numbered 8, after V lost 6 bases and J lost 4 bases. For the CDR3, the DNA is TGTGCCAGCAGATCCAATCGCGGGGGGTACAATGAGCAGTTCTTC. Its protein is CASRSNRGGYNEQFF.

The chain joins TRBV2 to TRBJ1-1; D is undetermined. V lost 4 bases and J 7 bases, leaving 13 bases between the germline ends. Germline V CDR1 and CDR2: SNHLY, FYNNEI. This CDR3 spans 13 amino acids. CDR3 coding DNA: TGTGCCAGCAGTGTGGAAGGATCGGGTGAAGCTTTCTTT. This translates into CASSVEGSGEAFF.

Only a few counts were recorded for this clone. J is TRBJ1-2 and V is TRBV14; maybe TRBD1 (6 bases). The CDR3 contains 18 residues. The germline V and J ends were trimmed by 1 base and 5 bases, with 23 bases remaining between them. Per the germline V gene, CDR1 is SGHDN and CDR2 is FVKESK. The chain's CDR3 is CASSQGTGRGALRYGYTF. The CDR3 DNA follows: TGTGCCAGCAGCCAAGGAACGGGACGGGGGGCCCTGAGGTATGGCTACACCTTC.

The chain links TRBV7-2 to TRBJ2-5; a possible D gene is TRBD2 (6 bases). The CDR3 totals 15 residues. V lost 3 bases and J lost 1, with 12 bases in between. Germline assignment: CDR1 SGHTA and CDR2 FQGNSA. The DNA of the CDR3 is TGTGCCAGCAGCTTGGGGGTGGGACTCCAAGAGACCCAGTACTTC. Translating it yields CASSLGVGLQETQYF.

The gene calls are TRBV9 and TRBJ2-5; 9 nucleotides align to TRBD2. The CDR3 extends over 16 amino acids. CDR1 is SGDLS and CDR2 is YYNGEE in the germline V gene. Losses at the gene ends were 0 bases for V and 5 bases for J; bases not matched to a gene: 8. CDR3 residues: CASSVAASGVGETQYF. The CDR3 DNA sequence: TGTGCCAGCAGCGTAGCGGCTAGCGGGGTGGGTGAGACCCAGTACTTC. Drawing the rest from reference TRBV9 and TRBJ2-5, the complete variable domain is DSGVTQTPKHLITATGQRVTLRCSPRSGDLSVYWYQQSLDQGLQFLIQYYNGEERAKGNILERFSAQQFPDLHSELNLSSLELGDSALYFCASSVAASGVGETQYFGPGTRLLVL.

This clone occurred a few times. The CDR3 loop reads CASSEEQGTGYTF. As DNA, the CDR3 is TGTGCCAGCTCCGAGGAACAGGGGACTGGCTACACCTTC. This chain uses TRBV18 with TRBJ1-2, with 7 bases identical to TRBD1. The CDR3 spans 13 residues. The ends lost 6 bases at V and 7 bases at J; junction bases unmatched: 8. Germline CDR1 and CDR2: KGHSH and LQKENI. Looking up the rest from reference TRBV18 and TRBJ1-2 gives the full variable domain: NAGVMQNPRHLVRRRGQEARLRCSPMKGHSHVYWYRQLPEEGLKFMVYLQKENIIDESGMPKERFSAEFPKEGPSILRIQQVVRGDSAAYFCASSEEQGTGYTFGSGTRLTVV.

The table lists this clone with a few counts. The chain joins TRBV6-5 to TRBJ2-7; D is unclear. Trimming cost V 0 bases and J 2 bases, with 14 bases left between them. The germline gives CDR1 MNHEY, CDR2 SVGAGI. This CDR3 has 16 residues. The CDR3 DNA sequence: TGTGCCAGCAGTTACTCGTTTGGAACCCCCCCCTACGAGCAGTACTTC. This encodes CASSYSFGTPPYEQYF.

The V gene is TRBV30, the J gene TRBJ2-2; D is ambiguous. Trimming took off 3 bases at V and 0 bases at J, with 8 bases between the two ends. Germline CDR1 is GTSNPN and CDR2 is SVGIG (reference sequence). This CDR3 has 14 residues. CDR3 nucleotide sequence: TGTGCCTGGAGGGGTCCGACGAACACCGGGGAGCTGTTTTTT. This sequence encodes CAWRGPTNTGELFF.

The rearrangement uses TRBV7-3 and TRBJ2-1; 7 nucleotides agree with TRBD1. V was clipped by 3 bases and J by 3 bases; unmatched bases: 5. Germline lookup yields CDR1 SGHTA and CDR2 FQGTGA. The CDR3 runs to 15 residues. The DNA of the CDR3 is TGTGCCAGCAGCTTTAAGGGGGCTGACTACAATGAGCAGTTCTTC. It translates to CASSFKGADYNEQFF.

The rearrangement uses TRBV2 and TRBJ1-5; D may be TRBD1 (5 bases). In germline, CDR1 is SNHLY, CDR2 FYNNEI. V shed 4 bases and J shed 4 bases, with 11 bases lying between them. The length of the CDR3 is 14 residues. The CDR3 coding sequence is TGTGCCAGCAGTGTGAGGGGCGATAATCAGCCCCAGCATTTT. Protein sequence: CASSVRGDNQPQHF.

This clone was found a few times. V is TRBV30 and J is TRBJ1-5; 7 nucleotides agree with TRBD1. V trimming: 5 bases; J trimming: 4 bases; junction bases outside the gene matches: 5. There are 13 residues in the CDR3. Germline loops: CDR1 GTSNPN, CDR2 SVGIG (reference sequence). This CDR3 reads CAWGDRRNQPQHF. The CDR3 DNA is TGTGCCTGGGGGGACAGACGAAATCAGCCCCAGCATTTT.

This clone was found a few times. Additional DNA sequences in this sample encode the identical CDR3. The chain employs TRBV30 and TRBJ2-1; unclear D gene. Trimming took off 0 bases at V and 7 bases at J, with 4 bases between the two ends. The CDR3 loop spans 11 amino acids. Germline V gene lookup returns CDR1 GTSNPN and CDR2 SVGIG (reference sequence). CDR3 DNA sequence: TGTGCCTGGAGTGTCTCGAATGAGCAGTTCTTC. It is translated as CAWSVSNEQFF.

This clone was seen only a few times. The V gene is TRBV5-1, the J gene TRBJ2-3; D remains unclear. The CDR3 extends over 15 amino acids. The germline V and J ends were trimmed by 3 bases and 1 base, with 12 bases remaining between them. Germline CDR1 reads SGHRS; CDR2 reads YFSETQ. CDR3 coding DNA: TGCGCCAGCAGCTACCGGGCCGGTGGCACAGATACGCAGTATTTT. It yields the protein CASSYRAGGTDTQYF.

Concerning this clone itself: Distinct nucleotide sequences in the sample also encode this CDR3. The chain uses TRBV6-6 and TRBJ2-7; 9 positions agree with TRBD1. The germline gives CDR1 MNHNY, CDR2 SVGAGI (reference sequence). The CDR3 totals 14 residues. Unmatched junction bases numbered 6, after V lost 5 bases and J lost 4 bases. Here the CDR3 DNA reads TGTGCCAGCAGTACGGGACAGGGCACTTACGAGCAGTACTTC. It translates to CASSTGQGTYEQYF.

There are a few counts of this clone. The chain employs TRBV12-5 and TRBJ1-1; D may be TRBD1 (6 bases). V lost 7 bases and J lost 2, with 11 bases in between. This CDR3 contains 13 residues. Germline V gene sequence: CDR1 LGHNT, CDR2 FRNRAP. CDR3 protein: CASVWTANTEAFF. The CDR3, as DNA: TGTGCTAGTGTCTGGACAGCCAACACTGAAGCTTTCTTT.

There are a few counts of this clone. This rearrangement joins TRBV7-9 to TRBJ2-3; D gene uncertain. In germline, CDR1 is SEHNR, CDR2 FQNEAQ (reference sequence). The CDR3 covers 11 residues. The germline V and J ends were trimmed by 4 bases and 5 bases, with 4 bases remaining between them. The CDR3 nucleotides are TGTGCCAGCAGCTCGGTAGATACGCAGTATTTT. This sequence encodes CASSSVDTQYF.

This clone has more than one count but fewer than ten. CDR3 residues: CASSRERGNEQFF. For the CDR3, the DNA is TGTGCCAGCAGCCGAGAGAGGGGTAATGAGCAGTTCTTC. The chain joins TRBV4-2 to TRBJ2-1, with D perhaps assigned TRBD1 or TRBD2 (5 bases each). This CDR3 has 13 amino acids. V was shortened by 4 bases and J by 7 bases, with 11 bases between the two germline ends. In germline, CDR1 is LGHNA, CDR2 YNFKEQ.